This T cell receptor beta chain was sequenced for a study of blood T cell repertoires in COVID-19. Study-level information: Spain, Italy and the United States supplied samples that represented acute and convalescent COVID-19. From T cells, B-cell-depleted T cells, or PBMCs came the material, which was cDNA or gDNA.

Study processing details: By means of reference gene primer amplification, nucleated cell counts were estimated. Only in-frame clones appear in the TCRdb table, and some are missing; sequencing was by immunoSEQ multiplex PCR. The V and J calls and clone size come from that table; D and trimming were worked out from the DNA. The sample contains tens of thousands of clones, more than 70% of which appear only once. The CDR3 is made up of 17 amino acids. V shed 3 bases, J shed 2 bases, and the junction held 6 bases outside the gene matches. The germline CDR1 and CDR2 sequences are LGHNA and YNFKEQ. Sequencing input: peripheral blood. J is TRBJ2-3 and V is TRBV4-2, with 12 nucleotides matching TRBD2. The sequence came from a human donor with active COVID-19. The donor label of this sample is uncertain. Written as DNA, the CDR3 is TGTGCCAGCAGCCAGGGGACTAGCGGGCTCAACACAGATACGCAGTATTTT. Translated, it gives CASSQGTSGLNTDTQYF.